The 10 T cell receptor beta chains presented below share a single source sample, sequenced in a study of shared T cell receptors in the human thymus. TCRdb keeps only in-frame clones here, not all; method: immunoSEQ multiplex PCR. The table lists hundreds of thousands of clones, roughly 88% of them singletons. This same sample was also part of a study on human thymus T cells.

The sequencing sample was made of thymocytes. The source is a boy younger than two with a congenital heart defect.

V is TRBV27 and J is TRBJ2-3, with 7 bases lining up with TRBD2. The CDR3 runs 15 residues. The V gene end was trimmed by 5 bases and the J gene end by 4 bases; junction bases not matched to a gene: 9. Germline V gene data show CDR1 as MNHEY and CDR2 as SMNVEV (reference sequence). The CDR3, as DNA: TGTGCCAGCAGTACGAGCGGGACGGGCGCAGATACGCAGTATTTT. This sequence encodes CASSTSGTGADTQYF.

The chain employs TRBV7-2 and TRBJ1-2, with 7 bases identical to TRBD1. The CDR3 length is 15 residues. From germline, CDR1 is SGHTA and CDR2 FQGNSA. J was trimmed by 2 bases and V by 7 bases; bases with no gene match: 10. CDR3 sequence reads: CASNLRGATNYGYTF. The CDR3 DNA reads TGTGCCAGCAACCTCAGGGGGGCGACAAACTATGGCTACACCTTC.

This clone was detected only once. The CDR3 region is CASSLGGATPYGYTF. CDR3 nucleotides: TGTGCCAGCAGTTTAGGTGGGGCGACTCCCTATGGCTACACCTTC. The chain links TRBV27 to TRBJ1-2; D may be TRBD1 (5 bases). Deletions cut 2 bases from V and 4 bases from J, with 14 bases between. The CDR3 sequence is 15 residues long. Germline loops: CDR1 MNHEY, CDR2 SMNVEV (reference sequence).

This rearrangement joins TRBV13 to TRBJ2-3; D call uncertain. CDR1 and CDR2 from the germline V gene are PRHDT and FYEKMQ (reference sequence). CDR3 length: 13 amino acids. Trimming took off 5 bases at V and 4 bases at J, with 10 bases between the two ends. CDR3 amino acids: CASSELEPDTQYF. The CDR3 bases are TGTGCCAGCAGCGAGCTTGAACCAGATACGCAGTATTTT.

The V and J genes are TRBV7-9 and TRBJ2-7; D remains unclear. The CDR3 extends over 14 amino acids. Trimming removed 2 bases from V and 0 bases from J, with 8 bases in between. Germline CDR1 and CDR2: SEHNR and FQNEAQ (reference sequence). The CDR3 DNA is TGTGCCAGCAGCTTATACAGTAGCTCCTACGAGCAGTACTTC. Protein: CASSLYSSSYEQYF.

The chain couples TRBV6-1 to TRBJ2-2; TRBD2 matches at 10 bases. Germline CDR1 is MNHNS and CDR2 is SASEGT. This CDR3 region has 16 residues. V dropped 4 bases and J dropped 5; count of bases not matched to a gene: 7. The CDR3: CASSVRTSGLTGELFF. As DNA, the CDR3 is TGTGCCAGCAGTGTGAGGACTAGCGGATTAACCGGGGAGCTGTTTTTT.

The chain links TRBV2 to TRBJ2-3; 12 positions match TRBD2. This CDR3 is built from 18 residues. Trimming took 2 bases from V and 0 from J; bases not matched to a gene: 6. Germline CDR1 and CDR2: SNHLY and FYNNEI. This CDR3 is CASSETGTSGGSTDTQYF. In DNA form, the CDR3 reads TGTGCCAGCAGTGAAACCGGAACTAGCGGGGGGAGCACAGATACGCAGTATTTT.

The rearrangement links TRBV6-5 to TRBJ2-3; 7 nucleotides align to TRBD2. Germline V gene data show CDR1 as MNHEY and CDR2 as SVGAGI. Germline trimming cut 1 base from V and 3 bases from J; bases unmatched to any gene: 4. This CDR3 region has 15 residues. CDR3 in DNA: TGTGCCAGCAGTTACTTCGCGGGAGTAACAGATACGCAGTATTTT. Translation gives CASSYFAGVTDTQYF.

CDR3 nucleotides: TGTGCCAGCAGGGCTAATGAGCGGGAGAGGTGCAATGAGCAGTTCTTC. It encodes CASRANERERCNEQFF. The rearrangement uses TRBV2 and TRBJ2-1, with 8 bases matching TRBD2. Unmatched junction bases numbered 13, after V lost 6 bases and J lost 6 bases. CDR3 length: 16 amino acids. Germline V gives CDR1 SNHLY, CDR2 FYNNEI.

This chain uses TRBV6-1 with TRBJ1-2, with D uncertain. Between the trimmed V and J ends, which lost 4 bases and 7 bases, there was a span of 13 bases. The V gene's germline CDR1 is MNHNS and CDR2 SASEGT. The CDR3 runs to 13 residues. CDR3 sequence (DNA): TGTGCCAGCAGTGCTTGGTCGATCGGTGGCTACACCTTC. Translation gives CASSAWSIGGYTF.